This T cell receptor (beta chain) derives from a study of cytomegalovirus exposure and HLA in healthy donors. PCR primers comprised 60 Vbeta and 13 Jbeta primers. TCRdb's copy holds only in-frame clones and misses some; the assay was immunoSEQ multiplex PCR. The table includes about 130,000 clones, around 75% detected once. From germline, CDR1 is KGHSH and CDR2 LQKENI. V was pared by 3 bases and J by 5 bases, with 12 bases between. The CDR3 has 14 amino acids. The source material was PBMCs. The chain combines TRBV18 with TRBJ2-3; D is possibly TRBD1 (5 bases). The TCR was taken from a man between 25 and 39 years old in good health and CMV-seronegative. The CDR3 coding sequence is TGTGCCAGCTCACCTGTGGGGCCTAAAGATACGCAGTATTTT. Translating it yields CASSPVGPKDTQYF.